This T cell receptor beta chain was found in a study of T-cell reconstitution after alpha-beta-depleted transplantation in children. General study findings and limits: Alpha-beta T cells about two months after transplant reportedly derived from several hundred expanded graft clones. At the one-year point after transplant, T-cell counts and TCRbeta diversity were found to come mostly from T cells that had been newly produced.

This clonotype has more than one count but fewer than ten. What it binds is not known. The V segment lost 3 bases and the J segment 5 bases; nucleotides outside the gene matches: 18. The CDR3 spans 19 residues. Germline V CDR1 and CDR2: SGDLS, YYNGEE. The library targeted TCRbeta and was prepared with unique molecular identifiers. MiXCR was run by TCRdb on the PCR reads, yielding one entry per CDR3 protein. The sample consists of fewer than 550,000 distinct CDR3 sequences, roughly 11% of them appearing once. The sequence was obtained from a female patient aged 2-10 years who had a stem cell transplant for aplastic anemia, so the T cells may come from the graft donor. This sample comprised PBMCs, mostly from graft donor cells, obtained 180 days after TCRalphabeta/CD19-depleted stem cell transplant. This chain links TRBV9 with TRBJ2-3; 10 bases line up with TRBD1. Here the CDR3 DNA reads TGTGCCAGCAGCGGCCCCACCGGGGGGACAGGGGCTAAAGAAGATACGCAGTATTTT. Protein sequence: CASSGPTGGTGAKEDTQYF.